The 32 T cell receptor beta chains in this list originate from one sample, sequenced in a study of blood T cells in healthy people across ages. Primed by a sample-barcoded 5' primer and a J-beta primer mix, a second PCR proceeded for roughly 7 to 12 cycles. MiXCR, applied by TCRdb to the 5' RACE reads, yields one record per CDR3 protein. The sample has about a million distinct CDR3 sequences, just over 50% seen once. The sample comprised blood. All receptors derive from a woman aged 55 to 70 in good health.

This clonotype has just a few counts. The chain is built from TRBV7-2 and TRBJ2-5; either TRBD1 or TRBD2 may supply D (6 bases each). CDR3 length equals 20 residues. V shed 4 bases and J shed 1 base, with 28 bases lying between them. Per the germline V gene, CDR1 is SGHTA and CDR2 is FQGNSA. CDR3 coding DNA: TGTGCCAGCAGCTGGGCTGGGGGCTTGTCGGGGAGGACCGGCCAAGAGACCCAGTACTTC. It encodes CASSWAGGLSGRTGQETQYF.

J is TRBJ1-1 and V is TRBV4-3; no reliable D call. Germline CDR1 is LGHNA and CDR2 is YSLEER. V dropped 3 bases and J dropped 6 bases, with 11 bases sitting between them. The CDR3 loop spans 13 amino acids. This CDR3 reads CASSHLIRAEAFF. The CDR3 bases are TGCGCCAGCAGCCACCTTATACGCGCTGAAGCTTTCTTT.

The CDR3 region is CASSGDLVDSIQYF. The CDR3 nucleotides read TGCGCCAGCAGCGGGGACTTGGTAGATAGCATTCAGTACTTC. The genes are TRBV5-1 and TRBJ2-4, with a tentative D call TRBD2 (6 bases). V gave up 4 bases and J gave up 9 bases, with 17 bases separating them. The germline V gene has CDR1 SGHRS and CDR2 YFSETQ. The CDR3 spans 14 residues.

The CDR3 DNA reads TGTGCCAGCAGCCCGGACAGCGCCAAAAACATTCAGTACTTC. It specifies CASSPDSAKNIQYF. The gene calls are TRBV7-2 and TRBJ2-4, with D maybe TRBD1 (6 bases). CDR3 size: 14 residues. Per the germline V gene, CDR1 is SGHTA and CDR2 is FQGNSA. V was clipped by 5 bases and J by 1 base, with 9 bases between them.

On this clonotype: Sequence at one end of the junction differs from germline and may be a read error. This chain uses TRBV12-3 or TRBV12-4 with TRBJ2-3, with no clear D. CDR3 length: 16 amino acids. The CDR3 spells CASSLVTTMGTDTEYF. In nucleotides, the CDR3 is TGTGCCAGCAGTTTAGTGACCACAATGGGCACAGATACGGAGTATTTT.

This clonotype was detected only once. The V call is TRBV20-1, the J call TRBJ2-7; possibly TRBD1 for D (5 bases). The J call may be wrong; the DNA end is better matched by TRBJ2-5. This CDR3 is 15 amino acids long. Germline CDR1 DFQATT, CDR2 SNEGSKA (reference sequence). The CDR3 is CSARPGRGMRETQYF. The DNA of the CDR3 is TGCAGTGCTAGACCCGGTAGGGGAATGCGAGAGACCCAGTACTTC.

This clonotype was counted between two and nine times. This chain links TRBV29-1 with TRBJ2-1, with D possibly being TRBD2 (6 bases). The CDR3 length is 12 residues. V was cut by 5 bases and J by 8 bases, with 13 bases left in between. Germline CDR1 reads SQVTM; CDR2 reads ANQGSEA. The CDR3 DNA sequence: TGCAGCGTTCGGCGGGAACGGCATGAGCAGTTCTTC. Amino acid sequence: CSVRRERHEQFF.

This sequence joins TRBV20-1 and TRBJ1-5, with D unclear. CDR1 and CDR2 (germline): DFQATT, SNEGSKA (reference sequence). This CDR3 region has 14 residues. V lost 2 bases to trimming and J lost 0 bases, with 8 bases between them. The CDR3 DNA is TGCAGTGCTAGACCAGACTATAGCAATCAGCCCCAGCATTTT. It yields the protein CSARPDYSNQPQHF.

This clonotype was observed many times. The V and J genes are TRBV5-1 and TRBJ2-3, with 10 bases fitting TRBD2. Germline trimming cut 6 bases from V and 2 bases from J; bases unmatched to any gene: 6. CDR3 length: 15 residues. CDR1 is SGHRS and CDR2 is YFSETQ in the germline V gene. This CDR3 reads CASTDLAGVTDTQYF. Written as DNA, the CDR3 is TGCGCCAGCACGGATCTAGCGGGAGTCACAGATACGCAGTATTTT.

This clonotype was seen ten or more times. The chain has TRBV29-1 and TRBJ2-7; no clear D gene. CDR1 and CDR2 from the germline V gene are SQVTM and ANQGSEA. The CDR3 has 9 amino acids. V lost 8 bases and J 4 bases, leaving 6 bases between the germline ends. The CDR3 is CSFIYEQYF. CDR3 coding DNA: TGCAGCTTTATTTACGAGCAGTACTTC.

This clonotype turned up a few times. CDR3 region: CAISHDRMNYGYTF. Written as DNA, the CDR3 is TGTGCCATCAGCCACGACAGGATGAACTATGGCTACACCTTC. The chain is built from TRBV10-3 and TRBJ1-2, with D possibly TRBD1 on 6 matching bases. Per the germline V gene, CDR1 is ENHRY and CDR2 is SYGVKD. The CDR3 is made up of 14 amino acids. V was clipped by 6 bases and J by 2 bases, with 13 bases between them.

This CDR3 is CSARATASYGYTF. The CDR3, as DNA: TGCAGTGCTAGGGCGACAGCTTCTTATGGCTACACCTTC. The chain employs TRBV20-1 and TRBJ1-2; possibly TRBD1 for D (5 bases). V lost 3 bases to trimming and J lost 5 bases, with 13 bases between them. This CDR3 has 13 residues. Germline V lookup: CDR1 DFQATT, CDR2 SNEGSKA (reference sequence).

This CDR3 reads CASKAGAYYGYTF. The CDR3, as DNA: TGTGCCAGCAAGGCGGGGGCCTACTATGGCTACACCTTC. This chain joins TRBV6-5 and TRBJ1-2; TRBD1 is a possible D gene (6 bases). The CDR3 is made up of 13 amino acids. The V end lost 7 bases, the J end lost 3 bases, and 12 bases lay between the germline ends. The germline V gene has CDR1 MNHEY and CDR2 SVGAGI.

The chain has TRBV7-2 and TRBJ2-7, with TRBD2 as a possible D gene (6 bases). Germline V gene sequence: CDR1 SGHTA, CDR2 FQGNSA. The V end was cut by 1 base, the J end by 4 bases, with 14 bases between. CDR3 size: 15 residues. The CDR3 region is CASSLDGSGYYEQYF. CDR3 nucleotide sequence: TGTGCCAGCAGCTTAGACGGGAGCGGATATTACGAGCAGTACTTC. Based on the CDR3 plus reference TRBV7-2 and TRBJ2-7, the full variable domain is GAGVSQSPSNKVTEKGKDVELRCDPISGHTALYWYRQSLGQGLEFLIYFQGNSAPDKSGLPSDRFSAERTGGSVSTLTIQRTQQEDSAVYLCASSLDGSGYYEQYFGPGTRLTVT.

The chain is built from TRBV13 and TRBJ2-5, with D possibly called TRBD1 or TRBD2 (5 bases each). The J call may be in error: the DNA end matches TRBJ2-7 better. The CDR3 runs to 17 residues. The germline V gene encodes CDR1 PRHDT and CDR2 FYEKMQ (reference sequence). The CDR3 bases are TGTGCCAGCAGCTTAATAGGAGAGGGGCCCTCCTCCTACGAGCAGTACTTC. Translating gives CASSLIGEGPSSYEQYF.

The chain couples TRBV5-6 to TRBJ2-4; D is possibly TRBD1 or TRBD2 (6 bases each). The tail of the sequence fits TRBJ2-7 better, so the J call may be wrong. Germline V lookup: CDR1 SGHDT, CDR2 YYEEEE. The CDR3 runs to 16 residues. The CDR3 DNA follows: TGTGCCAGCAGCTTCCAGGGGAGGACTTGGTCCTACGAGCAGTACTTC. It specifies CASSFQGRTWSYEQYF.

The V and J genes are TRBV27 and TRBJ2-7; tentative D call: TRBD1 (5 bases). V was trimmed by 8 bases and J by 3 bases, leaving 20 bases between them. This CDR3 contains 15 residues. Germline V gene lookup returns CDR1 MNHEY and CDR2 SMNVEV (reference sequence). For the CDR3, the DNA is TGTGCCAGCCGCCAGGACATGGCCCAAAACTACGAGCAGTACTTC. This translates into CASRQDMAQNYEQYF.

This clonotype has only a few counts. The CDR3 reads CASSSDRAGANVLTF. The CDR3 DNA is TGCGCCAGCAGCTCCGACAGGGCTGGGGCCAACGTCCTGACTTTC. The rearrangement links TRBV5-1 to TRBJ2-6; 7 bases line up with TRBD1. V was clipped by 3 bases and J by 2 bases; unmatched bases: 2. CDR1 is SGHRS and CDR2 is YFSETQ in the germline V gene. The CDR3 has 15 residues.

CDR3 region: CASSVDRGPHEQYF. The CDR3 coding sequence is TGTGCCAGCAGTGTGGATAGGGGGCCCCACGAGCAGTACTTC. The gene calls are TRBV6-1 and TRBJ2-7; 7 nucleotides match TRBD1. Unmatched junction bases numbered 8, after V lost 4 bases and J lost 5 bases. CDR1 is MNHNS, CDR2 SASEGT, per germline. The CDR3 runs 14 residues.

A remark on this clonotype: Mismatch with germline at one junction end may stem from a read error. The chain carries TRBV15 and TRBJ2-3, with 8 bases fitting TRBD2. Germline CDR1 and CDR2: LNHNV and YYDKDF (reference sequence). There are 17 residues in the CDR3. CDR3 DNA sequence: TGTGCCGCCAGCAGAGAACGGCCCGGGAGGGGGGCAGATACGCAGTATTTT. It specifies CAASRERPGRGADTQYF.

This clonotype was counted once. This chain uses TRBV18 with TRBJ2-1, with TRBD1 matching 10 bases. Germline CDR1 is KGHSH and CDR2 is LQKENI. The CDR3 consists of 13 residues. With V trimmed by 1 base and J by 14 bases, 5 bases remained unmatched. This CDR3 reads CASSPLTGTGEFF. The CDR3 DNA reads TGTGCCAGCTCACCACTAACCGGGACAGGGGAGTTCTTC.

This chain connects TRBV6-5 to TRBJ2-1; no clear D. CDR1 is MNHEY and CDR2 is SVGAGI in the germline V gene. CDR3 length equals 14 residues. V lost 4 bases and J lost 8, with 15 bases in between. The CDR3 loop reads CASSSLGNLDEQFF. The CDR3 DNA follows: TGTGCCAGCAGTTCCCTAGGAAACTTGGATGAGCAGTTCTTC.

The chain couples TRBV9 to TRBJ2-1; a weak D match, TRBD1 (6 bases). Germline CDR1 is SGDLS and CDR2 is YYNGEE. Deletions cut 4 bases from V and 1 base from J, with 18 bases between. The CDR3 is 17 amino acids. CDR3 bases: TGTGCCAGCAGCTCAGGGGTGGGGGTAGGGTCCTACAATGAGCAGTTCTTC. Translation: CASSSGVGVGSYNEQFF.

With respect to this clonotype: Germline and junction disagree at one end, which may indicate a read error. V is TRBV4-3 and J is TRBJ2-7; TRBD1 matches 7 bases. The CDR3 length is 15 residues. Germline V gives CDR1 LGHNA, CDR2 YSLEER. The CDR3 protein is CANSQDGRGYFEQYF. The CDR3, as DNA: TGCGCCAACAGCCAAGATGGCAGGGGGTACTTCGAGCAGTACTTC.

This clonotype appeared a few times. This chain connects TRBV21-1 to TRBJ2-7; the DNA was not used to check the table's D call, TRBD1. The end of the DNA is better explained by TRBJ2-5, so the J call may be wrong. TRBV21-1 is noted as a pseudogene. The CDR3 loop spans 16 amino acids. The CDR3 sequence is CASSTPGRTGVETQYF. The CDR3 nucleotides read TGTGCCAGCAGCACCCCCGGAAGGACAGGGGTCGAGACCCAGTACTTC.

The chain carries TRBV27 and TRBJ1-2; D unclear. This CDR3 contains 13 residues. Germline CDR1 is MNHEY and CDR2 is SMNVEV (reference sequence). V was pared by 3 bases and J by 1 base, with 6 bases between. The CDR3 nucleotides read TGTGCCAGCAGTTTTCGGGTTAACTATGGCTACACCTTC. This translates into CASSFRVNYGYTF.

The chain is built from TRBV29-1 and TRBJ2-1; 7 nucleotides match TRBD2. Germline trimming cut 6 bases from V and 2 bases from J; bases unmatched to any gene: 7. This CDR3 contains 14 residues. Germline V gene sequence: CDR1 SQVTM, CDR2 ANQGSEA. The chain's CDR3 is CSVVGLHTYNEQFF. As DNA, the CDR3 is TGCAGCGTGGTGGGACTACATACCTACAATGAGCAGTTCTTC.

The chain links TRBV20-1 to TRBJ1-5, with D possibly TRBD1 on 5 matching bases. Per germline, CDR1 DFQATT and CDR2 SNEGSKA (reference sequence). V was pared by 3 bases and J by 3 bases, with 15 bases between. This CDR3 has 15 residues. For the CDR3, the DNA is TGCAGTGCTAGCGGTCACATGGGGGTCAATCAGCCCCAGCATTTT. It yields the protein CSASGHMGVNQPQHF.

The genes are TRBV7-3 and TRBJ1-5, with D unresolved. V was cut by 0 bases and J by 1 base, with 10 bases left in between. Germline V gene data show CDR1 as SGHTA and CDR2 as FQGTGA. This CDR3 comprises 16 residues. The CDR3 DNA follows: TGTGCCAGCAGCTTAACGGGAGGTTCCAGCAATCAGCCCCAGCATTTT. It translates to CASSLTGGSSNQPQHF.

The gene calls are TRBV19 and TRBJ2-5, with TRBD2 matching over 10 bases. TRBJ2-4 explains the end of the DNA better; the J call may be wrong. CDR3 length equals 14 residues. Per the germline V gene, CDR1 is LNHDA and CDR2 is SQIVND (reference sequence). The CDR3 DNA reads as TGTGCCAGTAGTGCGGGACTAGCGATAAACATTCAGTACTTC. Translation: CASSAGLAINIQYF.

This clonotype has only a few counts. The chain combines TRBV20-1 with TRBJ2-1; 8 nucleotides match TRBD2. Per the germline V gene, CDR1 is DFQATT and CDR2 is SNEGSKA (reference sequence). CDR3 length equals 15 residues. V was clipped by 3 bases and J by 1 base; unmatched bases: 5. Here the CDR3 DNA reads TGCAGTGCTAGTTCCGGGAGGGCGTCCTACAATGAGCAGTTCTTC. This codes for CSASSGRASYNEQFF.

This chain links TRBV30 with TRBJ1-2; the D is unclear. The V gene's germline CDR1 is GTSNPN and CDR2 SVGIG (reference sequence). Deletions cut 6 bases from V and 6 bases from J, with 5 bases between. The CDR3 is made up of 9 amino acids. DNA of the CDR3: TGTGCCTGTTTTGATGGCTACACCTTC. This gives the protein CACFDGYTF.